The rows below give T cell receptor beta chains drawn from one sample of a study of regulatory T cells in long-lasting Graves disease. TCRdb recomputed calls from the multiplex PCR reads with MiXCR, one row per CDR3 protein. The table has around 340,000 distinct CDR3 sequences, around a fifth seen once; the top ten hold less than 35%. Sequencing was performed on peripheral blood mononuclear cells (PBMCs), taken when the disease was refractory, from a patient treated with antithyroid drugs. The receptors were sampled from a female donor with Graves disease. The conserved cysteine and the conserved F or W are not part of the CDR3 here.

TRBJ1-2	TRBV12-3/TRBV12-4	ASSPRPGVGYT
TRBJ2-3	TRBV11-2	ASSLDSASTDTQY
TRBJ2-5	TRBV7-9	ASSSGTLQETQY
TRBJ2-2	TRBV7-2	ASSTGQGRTGELF
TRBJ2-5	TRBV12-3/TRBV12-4	ASGPGPRPETQY
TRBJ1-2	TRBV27	ASSFDGFYGYT
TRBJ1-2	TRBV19	ATTPATGGYYGYT
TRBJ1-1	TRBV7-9	ASSLLGTKMNTEAF
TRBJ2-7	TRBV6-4	ASLGQVSYEQY
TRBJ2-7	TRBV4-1	ASSQDPLRRTGREQY
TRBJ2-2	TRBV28	ASRRPDSPPGELF
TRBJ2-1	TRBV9	ASSVGGLAGGKTSYNEQF
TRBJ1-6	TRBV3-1	ASSSYRDRNNSPLH
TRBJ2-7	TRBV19	ASSILGDSRYEQY
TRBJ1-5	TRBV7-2	ASSFSGLSPYQPQH
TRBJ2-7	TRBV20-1	SAASPGTGGFEQY
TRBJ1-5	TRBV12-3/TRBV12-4	ASSLQGANQPQH
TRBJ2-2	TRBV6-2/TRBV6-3	ASITSGSTGELF
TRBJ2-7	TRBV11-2	ASSYLREQY
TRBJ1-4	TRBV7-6	ASSLTPGDEKLF
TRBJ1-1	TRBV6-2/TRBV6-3	ASSYAGLGNTEAF
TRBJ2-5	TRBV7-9	ASSFQTGGVETQY
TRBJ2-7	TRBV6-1	ASSAAWTGTYEQY
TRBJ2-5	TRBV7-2	ASSFNRYQETQY
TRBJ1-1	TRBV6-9	ASSYVQGEPEAF
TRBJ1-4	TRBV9	ASSPVRGNGKLF
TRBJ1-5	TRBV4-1	ASSQQGRDQPQH
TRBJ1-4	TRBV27	ASSPIFRTGLNEKLF
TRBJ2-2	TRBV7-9	ASSPLEVGDTGELF
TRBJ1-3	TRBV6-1	ASSDRTTRGAPGNTIY
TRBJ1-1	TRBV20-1	SARDSDDTEAF
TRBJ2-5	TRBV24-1	ATSDSSHRAQETQY
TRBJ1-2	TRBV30	AWKQGGGYT
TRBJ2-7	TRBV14	ASSHGSYEQY
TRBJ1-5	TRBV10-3	AISERQGSQPQH
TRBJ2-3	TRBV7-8	ASKPTGGKGDTQY
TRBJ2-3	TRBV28	ASSLVPGQGAEDTQY
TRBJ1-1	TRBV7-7	ASSRRQYTEAF
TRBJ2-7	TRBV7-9	ASSFRLAGVCEQY
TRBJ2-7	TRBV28	ASSSKTSGTVEQY